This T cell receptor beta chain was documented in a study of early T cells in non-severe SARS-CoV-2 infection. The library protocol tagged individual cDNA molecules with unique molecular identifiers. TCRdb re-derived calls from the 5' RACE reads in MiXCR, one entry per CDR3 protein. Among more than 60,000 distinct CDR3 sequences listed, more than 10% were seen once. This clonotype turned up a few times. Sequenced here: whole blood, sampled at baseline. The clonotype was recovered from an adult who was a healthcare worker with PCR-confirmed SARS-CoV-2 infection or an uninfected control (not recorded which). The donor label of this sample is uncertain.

CDR3 DNA: TGCGCCAGCAGGGTGCGGGGGGAAAATGAGCAGTTCTTC. Its protein product is CASRVRGENEQFF. The rearrangement links TRBV5-1 to TRBJ2-1; the match to TRBD2 covers 8 bases. Germline V gives CDR1 SGHRS, CDR2 YFSETQ. Trimming cost V 5 bases and J 7 bases; bases outside gene matches: 5. The CDR3 consists of 13 residues.